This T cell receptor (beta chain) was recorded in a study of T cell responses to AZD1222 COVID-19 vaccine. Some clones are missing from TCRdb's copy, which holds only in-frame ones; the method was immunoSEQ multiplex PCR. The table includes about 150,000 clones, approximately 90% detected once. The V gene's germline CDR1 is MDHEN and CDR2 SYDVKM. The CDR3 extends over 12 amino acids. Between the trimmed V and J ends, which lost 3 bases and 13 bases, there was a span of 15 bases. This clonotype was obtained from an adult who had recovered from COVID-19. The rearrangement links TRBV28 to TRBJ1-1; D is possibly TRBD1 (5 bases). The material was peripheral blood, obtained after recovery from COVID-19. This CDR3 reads CASSLGRRAGFF. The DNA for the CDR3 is TGTGCCAGCAGTTTGGGTCGCAGGGCTGGTTTCTTT.